Detailed here is one T cell receptor beta chain. These data come from a study of long-term antiretroviral therapy in people with HIV. Everyone in the study who had HIV was treated in the United States. With survey level as its setting, the immunoSEQ assay was v3.0. Libraries were prepared by immunoSEQ multiplex PCR; TCRdb keeps only in-frame clonotypes and omits some of them. The table shows roughly 32,000 clones, with roughly 98% occurring only once. V was cut by 0 bases and J by 2 bases, with 10 bases left in between. Per germline, CDR1 LGHNA and CDR2 YSLEER. This CDR3 region has 16 residues. The sequence derives from a man aged 30-40 years with HIV. The sample consisted of unsorted PBMCs, taken 7.6 years after starting antiretroviral therapy. The chain couples TRBV4-3 to TRBJ2-2; D perhaps matches TRBD2 (5 bases). The CDR3 sequence is CASSQESSRNTGELFF. The CDR3 DNA follows: TGCGCCAGCAGCCAAGAGTCTAGCCGTAACACCGGGGAGCTGTTTTTT.